The 29 T cell receptor beta chains given below trace back to one sample, sequenced in a study of T cells in localized non-small cell lung cancer. Libraries were prepared by immunoSEQ multiplex PCR; TCRdb keeps only in-frame clonotypes and omits some of them. The repertoire consists of some 53,000 clones, with roughly 88% occurring once and the leading ten covering over 15%. The sample was peripheral blood, taken before any cancer treatment. These receptor sequences come from a male donor at least 60 years old with stage III squamous cell lung carcinoma.

About this clone: In the same sample, other DNA sequences code for this CDR3. The J gene is TRBJ2-5, the V gene TRBV20-1; D gene unclear. This CDR3 has 11 residues. V was pared by 1 base and J by 5 bases, with 5 bases between. The V gene's germline CDR1 is DFQATT and CDR2 SNEGSKA (reference sequence). CDR3 sequence (DNA): TGCAGTGCTAGAGTCTCGGAGACCCAGTACTTC. Encoded protein: CSARVSETQYF.

This clone has just one count. This sequence joins TRBV5-1 and TRBJ2-7; 12 bases are shared with TRBD2. Trimming took 4 bases from V and 5 from J; bases not matched to a gene: 7. This CDR3 spans 15 amino acids. CDR1 is SGHRS, CDR2 YFSETQ, per germline. CDR3 coding DNA: TGCGCCAGCAGCCTCCAACGACTAGCGGGAGACGAGCAGTACTTC. Its protein is CASSLQRLAGDEQYF.

The chain uses TRBV6-6 and TRBJ1-2; possibly TRBD1 for D (5 bases). Trimming removed 6 bases from V and 14 bases from J, with 16 bases in between. This CDR3 contains 11 residues. In germline, CDR1 is MNHNY, CDR2 SVGAGI (reference sequence). The CDR3 DNA sequence: TGTGCCAGCAGACCGAGCGGGGGTTCTACCTTC. It yields the protein CASRPSGGSTF.

This clone has only one observation. The rearrangement links TRBV30 to TRBJ2-7, with D unclear. Between the trimmed V and J ends, which lost 5 bases and 8 bases, there was a span of 19 bases. CDR3 length: 13 residues. Germline CDR1 GTSNPN, CDR2 SVGIG (reference sequence). The CDR3 loop reads CAWALGLQPKQYF. The CDR3 nucleotides are TGTGCCTGGGCTCTTGGGTTACAGCCCAAGCAGTACTTC.

V is TRBV4-3 and J is TRBJ2-7, with D perhaps assigned TRBD1 or TRBD2 (5 bases each). The V end lost 4 bases, the J end lost 6 bases, and 16 bases lay between the germline ends. The CDR3 extends over 14 amino acids. The germline V gene encodes CDR1 LGHNA and CDR2 YSLEER. The CDR3 is CASSPEEGRVEQYF. The DNA of the CDR3 is TGCGCCAGCAGCCCAGAAGAGGGGCGAGTCGAGCAGTACTTC.

The CDR3 loop reads CSASGTGQNIQYF. CDR3 DNA sequence: TGCAGCGCCTCCGGGACAGGGCAAAACATTCAGTACTTC. The chain recombines TRBV29-1 with TRBJ2-4; 9 nucleotides match TRBD1. The CDR3 extends over 13 amino acids. The germline gives CDR1 SQVTM, CDR2 ANQGSEA. After removal of 7 bases from V and 5 bases from J, the junction contained 6 bases not matched to a gene.

This clone was recorded only once. The J gene is TRBJ1-5, the V gene TRBV30, with D maybe TRBD1 (6 bases). The CDR3 sequence is 13 residues long. V shed 3 bases and J shed 7 bases, with 13 bases lying between them. Germline V gene sequence: CDR1 GTSNPN, CDR2 SVGIG (reference sequence). DNA for the CDR3: TGTGCCTGGAGGGCAGGGGAAAGGCAGCCCCAGCATTTT. Protein product: CAWRAGERQPQHF. The full variable domain, its missing parts supplied by reference TRBV30 and TRBJ1-5, is SQTIHQWPATLVQPVGSPLSLECTVEGTSNPNLYWYRQAAGRGLQLLFYSVGIGQISSEVPQNLSASRPQDRQFILSSKKLLLSDSGFYLCAWRAGERQPQHFGDGTRLSIL.

The chain links TRBV2 to TRBJ2-1; TRBD2 is a possible D gene (5 bases). V lost 3 bases and J 0 bases, leaving 15 bases between the germline ends. The CDR3 runs to 17 residues. Per the germline V gene, CDR1 is SNHLY and CDR2 is FYNNEI. Here the CDR3 DNA reads TGTGCCAGCAGTGATGCCCCCCGAGGGAGCTCCTACAATGAGCAGTTCTTC. It specifies CASSDAPRGSSYNEQFF.

This chain joins TRBV7-9 and TRBJ1-1; 8 bases align to TRBD1. V lost 6 bases and J lost 4; bases outside the gene matches: 7. This CDR3 is built from 14 residues. Germline V gene sequence: CDR1 SEHNR, CDR2 FQNEAQ (reference sequence). This CDR3 reads CASSPRQGPTEAFF. DNA of the CDR3: TGTGCCAGCAGTCCTCGACAGGGGCCCACTGAAGCTTTCTTT.

Comment on this clone: One end of the junction varies from germline; a read error may be responsible. The chain is built from TRBV5-1 and TRBJ2-3; 9 positions agree with TRBD2. This CDR3 comprises 17 residues. Germline V gene lookup returns CDR1 SGHRS and CDR2 YFSETQ. CDR3 protein: CASSPLRTSDSTDTRYF. In DNA form, the CDR3 reads TGCGCCAGCAGCCCATTGAGGACTAGCGATAGCACAGATACGCGGTATTTT.

V and J are TRBV5-4 and TRBJ2-7; a possible D gene is TRBD1 (6 bases). The CDR3 extends over 13 amino acids. Trimming removed 4 bases from V and 5 bases from J, with 13 bases in between. Germline V CDR1 and CDR2: SGHNT, YYREEE (reference sequence). The CDR3 region is CASSQTQGHEQYF. The CDR3 region has the DNA TGTGCCAGCAGCCAGACACAGGGTCACGAGCAGTACTTC.

V usage is TRBV11-2 and J usage is TRBJ2-4, with 11 positions matching TRBD2. The junction had 16 bases not matched to a gene; V was cut back by 8 bases and J by 1 base. Per the germline V gene, CDR1 is SGHAT and CDR2 is FQNNGV. The CDR3 contains 19 residues. CDR3 residues: CASRGLLAGVSPAKNIQYF. The CDR3 coding sequence is TGTGCCAGCCGAGGGCTACTAGCGGGGGTCTCTCCTGCCAAAAACATTCAGTACTTC.

This clone was counted only a few times. The J gene is TRBJ2-1, the V gene TRBV2; no clear D. V was shortened by 8 bases and J by 3 bases, with 8 bases between the two germline ends. CDR3 length: 12 amino acids. Germline V gives CDR1 SNHLY, CDR2 FYNNEI. CDR3 sequence (DNA): TGTGCCAGCGGAACAGACTACAATGAGCAGTTCTTC. Translated: CASGTDYNEQFF.

Here the CDR3 reads CASSCRLAGKTYGYTF. For the CDR3, the DNA is TGTGCCAGCAGCTGCAGATTGGCTGGAAAGACCTATGGCTACACCTTC. This chain uses TRBV11-1 with TRBJ1-2; no reliable D call. Germline values: CDR1 SGHAT, CDR2 FQDESV (reference sequence). The CDR3 sequence is 16 residues long. V lost 4 bases and J 4 bases, leaving 19 bases between the germline ends.

This sequence joins TRBV13 and TRBJ1-1; D is ambiguous. Per the germline V gene, CDR1 is PRHDT and CDR2 is FYEKMQ (reference sequence). The V and J ends lost 0 bases and 1 base respectively, with 3 bases between them. This CDR3 has 13 residues. DNA for the CDR3: TGTGCCAGCAGCTTAGGGGGGAACACTGAAGCTTTCTTT. Protein sequence: CASSLGGNTEAFF.

V is TRBV28 and J is TRBJ1-2; D unclear. The CDR3 sequence is 14 residues long. Germline V CDR1 and CDR2: MDHEN, SYDVKM. The V end was cut by 10 bases, the J end by 5 bases, with 20 bases between. The CDR3 protein is CATLEGGIMYGYTF. In nucleotides, the CDR3 is TGTGCCACCTTGGAGGGAGGGATCATGTATGGCTACACCTTC.

This clone was seen more than once but under ten times. The genes are TRBV7-9 and TRBJ1-6, with D possibly being TRBD1 (5 bases). Trimming removed 5 bases from V and 0 bases from J, with 11 bases in between. CDR3 length: 16 amino acids. Per germline, CDR1 SEHNR and CDR2 FQNEAQ (reference sequence). CDR3 region: CASSPRGSSYNSPLHF. CDR3 DNA sequence: TGTGCCAGCAGCCCGCGGGGGAGCTCCTATAATTCACCCCTCCACTTT.

V and J are TRBV5-1 and TRBJ2-1, with 7 bases aligning to TRBD2. The J segment lost 4 bases and the V segment lost 0 bases, leaving 7 bases of the junction unmatched. Per germline, CDR1 SGHRS and CDR2 YFSETQ. CDR3 length equals 16 residues. The DNA of the CDR3 is TGCGCCAGCAGCTTGGGATCGGCGGGACTATACAATGAGCAGTTCTTC. It specifies CASSLGSAGLYNEQFF.

The chain combines TRBV5-4 with TRBJ1-6, with TRBD1 as a possible D gene (5 bases). V lost 4 bases and J 10 bases, leaving 21 bases between the germline ends. Germline lookup yields CDR1 SGHNT and CDR2 YYREEE (reference sequence). This CDR3 spans 16 amino acids. CDR3 amino acids: CASSQDWRGWESPLHF. As DNA, the CDR3 is TGTGCCAGCAGCCAGGACTGGCGGGGGTGGGAATCACCCCTCCACTTT. Full variable domain (remainder filled in from reference TRBV5-4 and TRBJ1-6): ETGVTQSPTHLIKTRGQQVTLRCSSQSGHNTVSWYQQALGQGPQFIFQYYREEENGRGNFPPRFSGLQFPNYSSELNVNALELDDSALYLCASSQDWRGWESPLHFGNGTRLTVT.

The chain combines TRBV5-8 with TRBJ1-4, with a weak D call TRBD1 (6 bases). Germline CDR1 is SGHTS and CDR2 is YDEGEE. V was trimmed by 4 bases and J by 8 bases, leaving 15 bases between them. This CDR3 has 14 residues. CDR3 coding DNA: TGTGCCAGCAGCCCCGGACAGTTGTGGGAAAAACTGTTTTTT. It translates to CASSPGQLWEKLFF.

The chain joins TRBV15 to TRBJ1-2; D gene uncertain. Germline V gene lookup returns CDR1 LNHNV and CDR2 YYDKDF (reference sequence). V was pared by 1 base and J by 8 bases, with 11 bases between. CDR3 length: 13 amino acids. Here the CDR3 reads CATSRGSFGGYTF. Written as DNA, the CDR3 is TGTGCCACCAGCAGAGGGTCTTTTGGAGGCTACACCTTC.

This chain connects TRBV5-5 to TRBJ2-5, with D hard to call. The germline V gene encodes CDR1 SGHKS and CDR2 YYEKEE (reference sequence). CDR3 length equals 14 residues. The V end was cut by 0 bases, the J end by 4 bases, with 10 bases between. This chain's CDR3 is CASSLGTALETQYF. CDR3 nucleotides: TGTGCCAGCAGCTTGGGAACAGCTTTAGAGACCCAGTACTTC.

The chain carries TRBV7-3 and TRBJ2-3; possibly TRBD1 for D (5 bases). The V and J ends lost 2 bases and 0 bases respectively, with 6 bases between them. Germline values: CDR1 SGHTA, CDR2 FQGTGA. The CDR3 contains 14 residues. The CDR3 region has the DNA TGTGCCAGCAGCTTAGGACATAGCACAGATACGCAGTATTTT. The encoded protein is CASSLGHSTDTQYF.

The chain couples TRBV29-1 to TRBJ1-2, with D possibly TRBD1 on 5 matching bases. Deletions cut 4 bases from V and 0 bases from J, with 15 bases between. CDR1 is SQVTM, CDR2 ANQGSEA, per germline. The CDR3 runs to 15 residues. For the CDR3, the DNA is TGCAGCGTTGCCCCGACAGTATTAGCTAACTATGGCTACACCTTC. Protein sequence: CSVAPTVLANYGYTF.

CDR3 nucleotide sequence: TGTGCCACCCAGGGTTTGCTCGACGAGCAGTACTTC. Its protein product is CATQGLLDEQYF. The genes are TRBV10-3 and TRBJ2-7; weak D call: TRBD1 (5 bases). Looked up from germline, CDR1 is ENHRY and CDR2 is SYGVKD. This CDR3 has 12 amino acids. The V and J ends lost 10 bases and 5 bases respectively, with 15 bases between them.

This chain connects TRBV7-9 to TRBJ1-1; maybe TRBD1 (6 bases). The CDR3 is made up of 13 amino acids. Deletions cut 5 bases from V and 4 bases from J, with 11 bases between. Germline lookup yields CDR1 SEHNR and CDR2 FQNEAQ (reference sequence). The DNA of the CDR3 is TGTGCCAGCAGCCCCGGGGGGGCCACTGAAGCTTTCTTT. Translated: CASSPGGATEAFF.

V usage is TRBV4-3 and J usage is TRBJ1-1; D not resolved. CDR3 length: 14 amino acids. V was trimmed by 0 bases and J by 4 bases, leaving 9 bases between them. Germline lookup yields CDR1 LGHNA and CDR2 YSLEER. As DNA, the CDR3 is TGCGCCAGCAGCCAAGAAACGCAGCTCACTGAAGCTTTCTTT. It yields the protein CASSQETQLTEAFF.

This clone was recorded once. The chain joins TRBV19 to TRBJ1-1; D not resolved. Per the germline V gene, CDR1 is LNHDA and CDR2 is SQIVND (reference sequence). The CDR3 covers 14 residues. V lost 8 bases and J lost 0, with 13 bases in between. The CDR3: CASGVQSMNTEAFF. DNA for the CDR3: TGTGCCAGTGGAGTACAATCCATGAACACTGAAGCTTTCTTT.

This clone appeared a single time. The chain couples TRBV15 to TRBJ2-3; 8 nucleotides agree with TRBD1. The trim removed 7 bases at V and 6 bases at J, leaving 12 bases unmatched. This CDR3 has 15 amino acids. CDR1 and CDR2 (germline): LNHNV, YYDKDF (reference sequence). CDR3 sequence reads: CATNSRGRESDTQYF. CDR3 sequence (DNA): TGTGCCACCAATTCCAGGGGGCGCGAGTCCGATACGCAGTATTTT.